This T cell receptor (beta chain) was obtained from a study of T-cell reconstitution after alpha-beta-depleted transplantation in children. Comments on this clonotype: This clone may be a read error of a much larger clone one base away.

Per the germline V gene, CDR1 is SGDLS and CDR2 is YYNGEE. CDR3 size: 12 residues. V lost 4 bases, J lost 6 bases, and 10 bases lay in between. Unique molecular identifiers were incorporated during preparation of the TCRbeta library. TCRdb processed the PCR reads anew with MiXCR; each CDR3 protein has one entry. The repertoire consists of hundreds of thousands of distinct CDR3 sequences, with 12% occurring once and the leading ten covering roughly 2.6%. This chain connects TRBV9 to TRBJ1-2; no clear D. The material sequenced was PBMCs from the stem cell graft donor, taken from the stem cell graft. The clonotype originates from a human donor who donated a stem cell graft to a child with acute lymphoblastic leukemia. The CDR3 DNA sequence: TGTGCCAGCAGCCACGGGCCGAATGGCTACACCTTC. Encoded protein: CASSHGPNGYTF.